This record covers a single TCR beta chain. Its antigen is undetermined. This record comes from a study of T cells in localized non-small cell lung cancer. The V and J ends lost 4 bases and 2 bases, in that order; junction bases with no gene match: 15. This CDR3 is built from 18 residues. Per the germline V gene, CDR1 is SGHVS and CDR2 is FQNEAQ. Points from the study as a whole: Researchers found a median around 59 of the top 100 tumor clones in adjacent lung.

Some clones are missing from TCRdb's copy, which holds only in-frame ones; the method was immunoSEQ multiplex PCR. There are approximately 52,000 clones in the sample; 70% to 85% occur only once, and about 15% lies in the top ten. The rearrangement uses TRBV7-8 and TRBJ2-5; 8 bases agree with TRBD1. This specimen was peripheral blood, taken before any cancer treatment. This clonotype originated in a man aged 35-69 years with stage I squamous cell lung carcinoma. In DNA form, the CDR3 reads TGTGCCAGCAGCTCCGCCCGACAGGGGCTAAGGGGTCAAGAGACCCAGTACTTC. Encoded protein: CASSSARQGLRGQETQYF.